This passage covers 15 T cell receptor beta chains from one sample sequenced in a study of blood T cell repertoires in COVID-19. TCRdb keeps only in-frame clones here, not all; method: immunoSEQ multiplex PCR. The table shows hundreds of thousands of clones, with about 85% occurring only once. Sequences were obtained from peripheral blood. The receptors originated from a man aged 18 to 29 with active or convalescent COVID-19.

This chain uses TRBV5-1 with TRBJ1-5; 7 bases are a match to TRBD1. CDR1 and CDR2 from the germline V gene are SGHRS and YFSETQ. This CDR3 is built from 15 residues. The V segment lost 2 bases and the J segment 5 bases; nucleotides outside the gene matches: 7. CDR3 nucleotide sequence: TGCGCCAGCAGCTTTGGAGGGGGCGCCGATCAGCCCCAGCATTTT. This codes for CASSFGGGADQPQHF.

V and J are TRBV6-5 and TRBJ2-1, with 10 bases fitting TRBD1. Germline V CDR1 and CDR2: MNHEY, SVGAGI. After removal of 7 bases from V and 7 bases from J, the junction contained 7 bases not matched to a gene. This CDR3 spans 14 amino acids. The CDR3 coding sequence is TGTGCCAGCACGATAGGACAGGGGGGGAATGAGCAGTTCTTC. It translates to CASTIGQGGNEQFF.

The rearrangement links TRBV27 to TRBJ1-2, with a weak D call TRBD1 (5 bases). CDR1 is MNHEY and CDR2 is SMNVEV in the germline V gene (reference sequence). The V end was cut by 0 bases, the J end by 8 bases, with 19 bases between. The CDR3 loop spans 16 amino acids. The CDR3 nucleotides read TGTGCCAGCAGTTTATCACCCCCGGGGGATTACCGCGGCTACACCTTC. This translates into CASSLSPPGDYRGYTF.

The chain carries TRBV6-6 and TRBJ2-3, with TRBD2 matching over 7 bases. Germline V lookup: CDR1 MNHNY, CDR2 SVGAGI (reference sequence). The CDR3 runs 18 residues. Losses at the gene ends were 5 bases for V and 0 bases for J; bases not matched to a gene: 14. CDR3 protein: CASSPRGEPKSSTDTQYF. The CDR3 DNA reads as TGTGCCAGCAGTCCCCGGGGGGAACCAAAGTCTAGCACAGATACGCAGTATTTT.

This chain connects TRBV2 to TRBJ2-1, with 10 bases that match TRBD2. Germline loops: CDR1 SNHLY, CDR2 FYNNEI. This CDR3 is 14 amino acids long. The J segment lost 7 bases and the V segment lost 4 bases, leaving 4 bases of the junction unmatched. The CDR3 DNA reads as TGTGCCAGCAGTGTGGGACTAGCGAAGAATGAGCAGTTCTTC. This encodes CASSVGLAKNEQFF.

CDR3 bases: TGTGCCAGCAGCGTAGCTACCCAGAACACTGAAGCTTTCTTT. Protein sequence: CASSVATQNTEAFF. The gene calls are TRBV9 and TRBJ1-1; D gene ambiguous. This CDR3 has 14 amino acids. V was shortened by 0 bases and J by 1 base, with 7 bases between the two germline ends. The germline gives CDR1 SGDLS, CDR2 YYNGEE.

This chain links TRBV6-5 with TRBJ2-5; 7 bases fit TRBD2. Germline trimming cut 7 bases from V and 2 bases from J; bases unmatched to any gene: 10. Germline V gives CDR1 MNHEY, CDR2 SVGAGI. CDR3 length equals 15 residues. The chain's CDR3 is CASMPGGRLQETQYF. The CDR3, as DNA: TGTGCCAGCATGCCAGGCGGGAGACTACAAGAGACCCAGTACTTC.

V usage is TRBV5-1 and J usage is TRBJ2-4; maybe TRBD2 (5 bases). The length of the CDR3 is 15 residues. Between the trimmed V and J ends, which lost 0 bases and 0 bases, there was a span of 7 bases. Germline lookup yields CDR1 SGHRS and CDR2 YFSETQ. This CDR3 is CASSLAGLAKNIQYF. CDR3 DNA: TGCGCCAGCAGCTTGGCCGGACTAGCCAAAAACATTCAGTACTTC.

The genes are TRBV30 and TRBJ1-1, with a tentative D call TRBD1 (5 bases). The length of the CDR3 is 12 residues. V lost 5 bases to trimming and J lost 1 base, with 8 bases between them. Germline V lookup: CDR1 GTSNPN, CDR2 SVGIG (reference sequence). CDR3 nucleotides: TGTGCCTGGCGGGGGGAGAACACTGAAGCTTTCTTT. Protein sequence: CAWRGENTEAFF.

This chain links TRBV19 with TRBJ1-4; 9 bases are a match to TRBD1. Germline assignment: CDR1 LNHDA and CDR2 SQIVND (reference sequence). The J segment lost 2 bases and the V segment lost 5 bases, leaving 9 bases of the junction unmatched. CDR3 length: 17 residues. CDR3: CASSGDRVTSTNEKLFF. In DNA form, the CDR3 reads TGTGCCAGTAGTGGGGACAGGGTGACGAGTACTAATGAAAAACTGTTTTTT.

The chain combines TRBV9 with TRBJ2-7; tentative D call: TRBD2 (5 bases). The CDR3 is made up of 15 amino acids. The germline V and J ends were trimmed by 4 bases and 0 bases, with 14 bases remaining between them. CDR1 and CDR2 (germline): SGDLS, YYNGEE. CDR3 region: CASSPRADLSYEQYF. The CDR3 DNA is TGTGCCAGCAGCCCCCGAGCGGACCTCTCCTACGAGCAGTACTTC.

This rearrangement joins TRBV30 to TRBJ1-6; 10 bases match TRBD1. CDR1 is GTSNPN and CDR2 is SVGIG in the germline V gene (reference sequence). Trimming cost V 4 bases and J 11 bases; bases outside gene matches: 8. The CDR3 runs 14 residues. CDR3 in amino acids: CAWTPGQGSPPLHF. CDR3 coding DNA: TGTGCCTGGACCCCGGGACAGGGGTCCCCACCCCTCCACTTT.

The J gene is TRBJ2-3, the V gene TRBV21-1; TRBD2 is the table's D call and was not checked against the DNA. TRBV21-1 is shown as a pseudogene. The CDR3 runs 16 residues. CDR3 bases: TGTGCCAGCAGCCCCCGCTCAGCTAGCGGGCCAGATACGCAGTATTTT. Protein product: CASSPRSASGPDTQYF.

The V and J genes are TRBV9 and TRBJ1-2, with a weak D call TRBD1 (6 bases). The germline gives CDR1 SGDLS, CDR2 YYNGEE. The CDR3 covers 16 residues. V lost 4 bases and J 0 bases, leaving 16 bases between the germline ends. This CDR3 reads CASSTPGGGTNYGYTF. For the CDR3, the DNA is TGTGCCAGCAGCACACCGGGAGGGGGAACTAACTATGGCTACACCTTC.

This clone has a handful of counts. The chain joins TRBV9 to TRBJ1-3, with D unclear. Trimming shortened V by 0 bases and J by 2 bases, and 12 bases separated the two germline ends. Germline loops: CDR1 SGDLS, CDR2 YYNGEE. This CDR3 region has 16 residues. Written as DNA, the CDR3 is TGTGCCAGCAGCGTAGTGGGCACGGTGGCTGGAAACACCATATATTTT. Residues: CASSVVGTVAGNTIYF.